The 18 T cell receptor beta chains below come from one sample, sequenced in a study of blood T cells in healthy people across ages. Through a sample-barcoded 5' primer and a J-beta primer mix, a second PCR was run for about 7 to 12 cycles. One entry per CDR3 protein, called by TCRdb with MiXCR from the 5' RACE reads. The table lists about 800,000 distinct CDR3 sequences, just under 25% of them singletons, with more than 3% in the top ten. A further study also used this sample, focusing on T cells of mothers and their children.

What was sequenced was blood. Source of these receptors: a boy aged 5-17 years in good health.

Only a few counts were recorded for this clonotype. The chain joins TRBV19 to TRBJ1-1; no clear D gene. The CDR3 loop spans 15 amino acids. The V gene's germline CDR1 is LNHDA and CDR2 SQIVND (reference sequence). Trimming took off 0 bases at V and 0 bases at J, with 8 bases between the two ends. The CDR3 DNA reads TGTGCCAGTAGTATAGATCCGGACCTGAACACTGAAGCTTTCTTT. Its protein product is CASSIDPDLNTEAFF.

V is TRBV20-1 and J is TRBJ2-1; D is tentatively TRBD1 or TRBD2 (6 bases each). The J call may be incorrect, as the DNA end agrees better with TRBJ2-7. This CDR3 is 14 amino acids long. Germline CDR1 is DFQATT and CDR2 is SNEGSKA (reference sequence). DNA for the CDR3: TGCAGTGCTAGAGATACGGGGGCCGCTTACGAGCAGTACTTC. This sequence encodes CSARDTGAAYEQYF.

The chain employs TRBV28 and TRBJ1-2, with 7 bases matching TRBD1. Trimming took 7 bases from V and 7 from J; bases not matched to a gene: 6. This CDR3 has 12 residues. Germline V CDR1 and CDR2: MDHEN, SYDVKM. The CDR3 nucleotides are TGTGCCAGCAAGACAGGGTTGAGTGGCTACACCTTC. This sequence encodes CASKTGLSGYTF.

The rearrangement links TRBV7-9 to TRBJ1-5, with D unresolved. The CDR3 totals 12 residues. The V end lost 1 base, the J end lost 11 bases, and 9 bases lay between the germline ends. Germline-derived CDR1 and CDR2 are SEHNR and FQNEAQ (reference sequence). The DNA of the CDR3 is TGTGCCAGCAGCTTAGTGCCGGGAGCCCAGCATTTT. Protein: CASSLVPGAQHF. Full variable domain (outside the CDR3, taken from reference TRBV7-9 and TRBJ1-5): DTGVSQNPRHKITKRGQNVTFRCDPISEHNRLYWYRQTLGQGPEFLTYFQNEAQLEKSRLLSDRFSAERPKGSFSTLEIQRTEQGDSAMYLCASSLVPGAQHFGDGTRLSIL.

This clonotype was observed a single time. This chain links TRBV20-1 with TRBJ2-5; 8 positions agree with TRBD2. The better agreement between TRBJ2-1 and the DNA end casts doubt on the J call. Germline V gives CDR1 DFQATT, CDR2 SNEGSKA (reference sequence). The CDR3 spans 16 residues. The DNA for the CDR3 is TGCAGTGCTAGGGAGGTCGGTAGCGGGACAAACAATGAGCAGTTCTTC. Its protein is CSAREVGSGTNNEQFF.

This clonotype appeared a few times. This chain joins TRBV28 and TRBJ1-6; 9 bases map to TRBD1. Trimming at V came to 10 bases and at J to 9 bases, leaving 10 bases not matched to a gene. Germline V gene data show CDR1 as MDHEN and CDR2 as SYDVKM. This CDR3 contains 14 residues. For the CDR3, the DNA is TGTGCCACCGCACAGGGGGCAGGTAGTTCACCCCTCCACTTT. This gives the protein CATAQGAGSSPLHF.

There are a few counts of this clonotype. The chain recombines TRBV7-2 with TRBJ1-4; D remains ambiguous. The CDR3 covers 16 residues. The V gene lost 5 bases and the J gene lost 2 bases, with 15 bases spanning the gap. Germline CDR1 and CDR2: SGHTA and FQGNSA. The CDR3 protein is CASSLHGTITNEKLFF. CDR3 nucleotide sequence: TGTGCCAGCAGCCTACATGGAACAATCACTAATGAAAAACTGTTTTTT.

V and J are TRBV7-3 and TRBJ2-3; 9 bases line up with TRBD2. CDR1 and CDR2 (germline): SGHTA, FQGTGA. After removal of 5 bases from V and 2 bases from J, the junction contained 2 bases not matched to a gene. The CDR3 extends over 14 amino acids. The DNA for the CDR3 is TGTGCCAGCAGCGGACTAGCGTCCACAGATACGCAGTATTTT. Translation: CASSGLASTDTQYF. The variable domain in full, with the rest retrieved from reference TRBV7-3 and TRBJ2-3, is GAGVSQTPSNKVTEKGKYVELRCDPISGHTALYWYRQSLGQGPEFLIYFQGTGAADDSGLPNDRFFAVRPEGSVSTLKIQRTERGDSAVYLCASSGLASTDTQYFGPGTRLTVL.

This chain links TRBV6-2 or TRBV6-3 with TRBJ1-5, with 11 bases identical to TRBD1. V lost 0 bases and J lost 6; bases outside the gene matches: 7. This CDR3 contains 17 residues. Germline loops: CDR1 MNHEY, CDR2 SVGEGT. This chain's CDR3 is CASSYSTPGTGGQPQHF. The CDR3 coding sequence is TGTGCCAGCAGTTACTCGACGCCCGGGACAGGGGGTCAGCCCCAGCATTTT.

This clonotype turned up a few times. V gene TRBV28 combines with J gene TRBJ1-4; D is possibly TRBD1 (5 bases). The CDR3 sequence is 13 residues long. Germline V lookup: CDR1 MDHEN, CDR2 SYDVKM. V was pared by 6 bases and J by 8 bases, with 13 bases between. The CDR3 DNA sequence: TGTGCCAGCAGCCTGGGGGTCCGAGAAAAACTGTTTTTT. It is translated as CASSLGVREKLFF.

This clonotype was counted between two and nine times. The rearrangement uses TRBV12-3 or TRBV12-4 and TRBJ1-4, with D maybe TRBD1 (6 bases). V gave up 2 bases and J gave up 12 bases, with 16 bases separating them. The CDR3 sequence is 14 residues long. The CDR3 sequence is CASSLMGHGPELFF. The DNA of the CDR3 is TGTGCCAGCAGTTTAATGGGACACGGTCCGGAACTGTTTTTT.

The rearrangement links TRBV5-6 to TRBJ2-7, with 8 bases fitting TRBD2. In germline, CDR1 is SGHDT, CDR2 YYEEEE. J was trimmed by 5 bases and V by 4 bases; bases with no gene match: 11. The CDR3 has 15 residues. The CDR3 DNA follows: TGTGCCAGCAGCGTATCGGGACTAGGAGGAAACGAGCAGTACTTC. Protein: CASSVSGLGGNEQYF.

This clonotype has only a few counts. This chain links TRBV10-3 with TRBJ2-1; no clear D. This CDR3 contains 13 residues. V was trimmed by 0 bases and J by 10 bases, leaving 10 bases between them. From germline, CDR1 is ENHRY and CDR2 SYGVKD. CDR3 amino acids: CAISESIVEEQFF. The CDR3 coding sequence is TGTGCCATCAGTGAGTCTATTGTGGAGGAGCAGTTCTTC.

This clonotype has a handful of counts. The chain links TRBV7-9 to TRBJ2-1; 10 bases line up with TRBD2. Germline values: CDR1 SEHNR, CDR2 FQNEAQ (reference sequence). The CDR3 spans 15 residues. Trimming at V came to 2 bases and at J to 8 bases, leaving 6 bases not matched to a gene. CDR3 protein: CASSLRSGRADEQFF. The CDR3 nucleotides read TGTGCCAGCAGCTTAAGAAGCGGGAGGGCCGATGAGCAGTTCTTC.

This clonotype was seen repeatedly, ten times or more. This chain connects TRBV7-9 to TRBJ2-5, with TRBD2 as a possible D gene (5 bases). The V gene lost 6 bases and the J gene lost 5 bases, with 16 bases spanning the gap. This CDR3 comprises 14 residues. Germline V CDR1 and CDR2: SEHNR, FQNEAQ (reference sequence). The CDR3 coding sequence is TGTGCCAGCAGTTTGACGGGGAGTAGGGAGACCCAGTACTTC. Amino acids: CASSLTGSRETQYF.

This clonotype has more than one count but fewer than ten. This chain joins TRBV29-1 and TRBJ2-3; D not certain. With 6 bases removed from V and 3 bases from J, the gap between germline ends came to 16 bases. The germline gives CDR1 SQVTM, CDR2 ANQGSEA. The CDR3 runs to 14 residues. The chain's CDR3 is CSVGLGGTTDTQYF. Written as DNA, the CDR3 is TGCAGCGTGGGCCTTGGCGGCACTACAGATACGCAGTATTTT.

The rearrangement uses TRBV6-6 and TRBJ1-2; D is perhaps TRBD1 (6 bases). The CDR3 loop spans 14 amino acids. Trimming shortened V by 7 bases and J by 4 bases, and 16 bases separated the two germline ends. CDR1 is MNHNY, CDR2 SVGAGI, per germline (reference sequence). The CDR3 sequence: CASTYSGQLYGYTF. The CDR3 DNA sequence: TGTGCCAGCACCTATAGTGGACAGCTCTATGGCTACACCTTC.

The chain couples TRBV29-1 to TRBJ1-1; D may be TRBD1 (6 bases). The CDR3 totals 12 residues. Trimming left V 4 bases short and J 2 bases short, with 8 bases between. CDR1 SQVTM and CDR2 ANQGSEA come from the germline V gene. Here the CDR3 reads CSVGGANTEAFF. The DNA of the CDR3 is TGCAGCGTTGGGGGGGCAAACACTGAAGCTTTCTTT.